The sequence of this TCR beta chain was determined in a study of T-cell memory formation after mild COVID-19. Overall study results and limits: Clones from the second wave (peaking day 37) had unconfirmed SARS-CoV-2 specificity. Clones that contracted clustered mainly in CM and EM if CD4+ and in EMRA if CD8+.

Comments on this clonotype: Antigen specificity is unknown.

TCRdb independently ran MiXCR on the 5' RACE reads; one entry per CDR3 protein. This sample has about 430,000 distinct CDR3 sequences; 20% to 25% occur once, and the top ten carry around 8.7%. V was cut by 4 bases and J by 8 bases, with 15 bases left in between. CDR1 and CDR2 (germline): SNHLY, FYNNEI. The CDR3 runs 14 residues. The sequence derives from an adult woman who had mild COVID-19 (a few samples of this study predate the infection). Cell type and time point are not known. The chain joins TRBV2 to TRBJ2-4, with D tentatively TRBD1 (5 bases). The sequenced sample consisted of PBMCs or a T cell subset sorted from them (not recorded which). CDR3 nucleotides: TGTGCCAGCAGTGGACAACAGGTCCAGGACATTCAGTACTTC. Translated, it gives CASSGQQVQDIQYF.